Following are 14 T cell receptor beta chains from one sample sequenced in a study of T cells in Graves' hyperthyroidism and ophthalmopathy. Using RNA transcripts as the source, TCR beta CDR3 regions were amplified. During a first-round RT-PCR of the TCR CDR3, the HTBI primer set was used. TCRdb redid the calling of the multiplex PCR reads with MiXCR, one entry per CDR3 protein. Here the sample spans 450,000 to 650,000 distinct CDR3 sequences, approximately 15% being singletons. The sequencing input was blood. The receptors were gathered from a woman under 30 with Graves' ophthalmopathy.

This clonotype was counted at least ten times. This sequence joins TRBV7-9 and TRBJ1-1, with 8 positions matching TRBD1. With 6 bases clipped from V and 8 bases from J, the junction kept 5 bases outside the gene matches. CDR1 SEHNR and CDR2 FQNEAQ come from the germline V gene (reference sequence). CDR3 length equals 12 residues. Here the CDR3 reads CASSPDRAEAFF. The CDR3 coding sequence is TGTGCCAGCAGTCCGGACAGGGCGGAAGCTTTCTTT.

At least ten counts were recorded for this clonotype. This chain joins TRBV13 and TRBJ2-7; TRBD2 agrees at 10 bases. Trimming removed 8 bases from V and 1 base from J; junction bases left unmatched: 5. This CDR3 has 14 residues. In germline, CDR1 is PRHDT, CDR2 FYEKMQ (reference sequence). The chain's CDR3 is CASRGLAVSYEQYF. Here the CDR3 DNA reads TGTGCCAGCCGCGGACTAGCGGTGTCCTACGAGCAGTACTTC.

This clonotype came up many times. The chain couples TRBV6-1 to TRBJ2-7, with D possibly TRBD1 on 6 matching bases. Germline V lookup: CDR1 MNHNS, CDR2 SASEGT. CDR3 length: 16 amino acids. The ends were cut back, 9 bases at V and 3 bases at J, with 24 bases in the middle. CDR3 loop: CASPSKGEENRYEQYF. CDR3 bases: TGTGCCAGTCCCTCAAAGGGGGAAGAGAATCGCTACGAGCAGTACTTC.

This clonotype was detected ten times or more. The V gene is TRBV27, the J gene TRBJ2-5; D uncertain. This CDR3 region has 12 residues. The germline V gene has CDR1 MNHEY and CDR2 SMNVEV (reference sequence). Trimming removed 8 bases at V and 0 bases at J, with 7 bases between. CDR3 sequence: CASGRYQETQYF. As DNA, the CDR3 is TGTGCCAGCGGACGTTACCAAGAGACCCAGTACTTC.

This clonotype showed up many times. The chain uses TRBV20-1 and TRBJ2-3; tentative D call: TRBD2 (5 bases). V lost 5 bases and J 6 bases, leaving 27 bases between the germline ends. Germline V gene data show CDR1 as DFQATT and CDR2 as SNEGSKA (reference sequence). The CDR3 runs to 17 residues. The CDR3, as DNA: TGCAGTGCTGGACGACACCCTTCGGAGCCGGGGTCGGATACGCAGTATTTT. It is translated as CSAGRHPSEPGSDTQYF.

This clonotype was seen a few times. The chain couples TRBV20-1 to TRBJ1-1; D may be TRBD1 (6 bases). The CDR3 is 11 residues long. Germline values: CDR1 DFQATT, CDR2 SNEGSKA (reference sequence). V was trimmed by 0 bases and J by 9 bases, leaving 8 bases between them. The CDR3 nucleotides are TGCAGTGCTAGAGAACAGGGCCAAGCTTTCTTT. Its translation: CSAREQGQAFF.

In this sample, this clonotype turned up many times. The rearrangement uses TRBV7-2 and TRBJ1-1, with TRBD1 as a possible D gene (6 bases). This CDR3 is 15 amino acids long. The V gene's germline CDR1 is SGHTA and CDR2 FQGNSA. V was trimmed by 3 bases and J by 4 bases, leaving 15 bases between them. CDR3 in DNA: TGTGCCAGCAGCTTGGTAGGGGGAGGTAGCACTGAAGCTTTCTTT. It translates to CASSLVGGGSTEAFF.

This clonotype was seen many times. J is TRBJ1-4 and V is TRBV7-2; D is unclear. The CDR3 spans 14 residues. Germline CDR1 is SGHTA and CDR2 is FQGNSA. Trimming pared 1 base from V and 3 bases from J, leaving 6 bases between. CDR3 coding DNA: TGTGCCAGCAGCTTAGGGATCGCTAATGAAAAACTGTTTTTT. It encodes CASSLGIANEKLFF.

This clonotype showed up many times. The chain recombines TRBV6-1 with TRBJ2-7, with 12 bases matching TRBD2. V lost 7 bases, J lost 7 bases, and 11 bases stayed unmatched. Germline CDR1 reads MNHNS; CDR2 reads SASEGT. The length of the CDR3 is 15 residues. The chain's CDR3 is CASTIGTSGLTEQYF. The CDR3 DNA follows: TGTGCCAGCACTATAGGGACTAGCGGGTTGACTGAGCAGTACTTC.

This clonotype was recorded at least ten times. The chain recombines TRBV11-2 with TRBJ2-7; 7 bases align to TRBD1. The V gene end was trimmed by 1 base and the J gene end by 2 bases; junction bases not matched to a gene: 2. CDR1 is SGHAT and CDR2 is FQNNGV in the germline V gene. CDR3 length: 14 amino acids. The CDR3 loop is CASSLGDSPYEQYF. The DNA for the CDR3 is TGTGCCAGCAGCTTAGGGGACAGCCCCTACGAGCAGTACTTC.

This clonotype was observed at least ten times. The chain links TRBV2 to TRBJ1-2, with 7 bases matching TRBD1. Per the germline V gene, CDR1 is SNHLY and CDR2 is FYNNEI. This CDR3 has 15 amino acids. Trimming removed 7 bases from V and 4 bases from J; junction bases left unmatched: 12. CDR3 protein: CASKEQPGTAYGYTF. The CDR3 nucleotides read TGTGCCAGCAAAGAACAACCAGGGACAGCCTATGGCTACACCTTC. The whole variable domain, filled in from reference TRBV2 and TRBJ1-2, reads EPEVTQTPSHQVTQMGQEVILRCVPISNHLYFYWYRQILGQKVEFLVSFYNNEISEKSEIFDDQFSVERPDGSNFTLKIRSTKLEDSAMYFCASKEQPGTAYGYTFGSGTRLTVV.

This clonotype was counted many times. This chain links TRBV10-3 with TRBJ2-3; tentatively, D is TRBD2 (6 bases). The CDR3 is 14 residues long. Germline V gives CDR1 ENHRY, CDR2 SYGVKD. V shed 5 bases and J shed 0 bases, with 9 bases lying between them. The CDR3 bases are TGTGCCATCAGTAGCGGGCCTAGCACAGATACGCAGTATTTT. Amino acid sequence: CAISSGPSTDTQYF.

The sample holds a few counts of this clonotype. Its ends do not fully match the called genes, so a read error is possible. The chain employs TRBV4-1 and TRBJ2-7, with D perhaps TRBD1 (5 bases). There are 13 residues in the CDR3. Germline CDR1 and CDR2: MGHRA and YSYEKL. DNA of the CDR3: TGCGTCAGCAGCCAAGACAGACCGTACGAGCAGTACTTC. The encoded protein is CVSSQDRPYEQYF.

Concerning this clonotype: This sequence may be a read error, since a much larger clone differs from it by one base. The J gene is TRBJ1-5, the V gene TRBV20-1, with D possibly TRBD1 on 6 matching bases. The CDR3 has 16 amino acids. Germline V CDR1 and CDR2: DFQATT, SNEGSKA (reference sequence). DNA for the CDR3: TGCAGTGCTATTGACAGGAATCGTCCATACAATCGGCCCCAGCATTTT. It yields the protein CSAIDRNRPYNRPQHF.